This paragraph reports one TCR beta chain. Data came from immunoSEQ multiplex PCR; TCRdb stores just in-frame clones and leaves some out. In the table there are approximately 100,000 clones, 90% to 95% of which are singletons. V was clipped by 3 bases and J by 9 bases, with 18 bases between them. This CDR3 is 14 amino acids long. Per the germline V gene, CDR1 is SGHDN and CDR2 is FVKESK. This entry comes from a study of T cell changes during pregnancy in multiple sclerosis. This chain links TRBV14 with TRBJ2-7, with D possibly matching TRBD2 (6 bases). This specimen consisted of peripheral blood, obtained in the third trimester of pregnancy. This TCR was recovered from a female donor with multiple sclerosis, enrolled in a pregnancy study. CDR3 amino acids: CASSHLSVGGGQYF. DNA for the CDR3: TGTGCCAGCAGCCACCTCTCGGTGGGGGGAGGGCAGTACTTC.